This T cell receptor (beta chain) came from a study of brain T cells in children with intractable seizures. Assay used: immunoSEQ multiplex PCR; TCRdb lists only in-frame clones, some missing. This sample yields about 350,000 clones, of which 93% are seen a single time; about 6% belongs to the top ten. Time point noted: blood from clinic visit 5 months post-surgery; TSC patient then seizure free. The sequenced cases were selected for having the highest brain T cell transcript signatures. The CDR3 spans 13 residues. With 0 bases removed from V and 1 base from J, the gap between germline ends came to 3 bases.

The material was peripheral blood, obtained less than 6 months after surgery. The chain joins TRBV12-3 or TRBV12-4 to TRBJ1-1; D unresolved. This receptor was taken from a boy younger than two with tuberous sclerosis and intractable seizures. Here the CDR3 DNA reads TGTGCCAGCAGTTTAGCTGGGAACACTGAAGCTTTCTTT. Translating it yields CASSLAGNTEAFF.